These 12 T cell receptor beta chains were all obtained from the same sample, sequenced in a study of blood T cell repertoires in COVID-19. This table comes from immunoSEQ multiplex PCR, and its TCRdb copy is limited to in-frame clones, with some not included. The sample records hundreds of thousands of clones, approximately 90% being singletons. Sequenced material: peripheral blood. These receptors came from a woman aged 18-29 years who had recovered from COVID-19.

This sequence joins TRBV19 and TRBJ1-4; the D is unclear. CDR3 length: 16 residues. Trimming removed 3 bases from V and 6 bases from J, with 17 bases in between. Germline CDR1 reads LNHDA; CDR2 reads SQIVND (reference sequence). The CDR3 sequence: CASSMRRGRGHEKLFF. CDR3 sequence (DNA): TGTGCCAGTAGTATGAGGCGTGGACGGGGTCATGAAAAACTGTTTTTT. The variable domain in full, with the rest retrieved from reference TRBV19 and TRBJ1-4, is DGGITQSPKYLFRKEGQNVTLSCEQNLNHDAMYWYRQDPGQGLRLIYYSQIVNDFQKGDIAEGYSVSREKKESFPLTVTSAQKNPTAFYLCASSMRRGRGHEKLFFGSGTQLSVL.

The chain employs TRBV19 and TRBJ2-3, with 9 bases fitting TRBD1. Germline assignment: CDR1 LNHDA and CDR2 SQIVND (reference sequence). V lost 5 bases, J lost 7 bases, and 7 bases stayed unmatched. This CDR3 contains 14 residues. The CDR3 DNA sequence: TGTGCCAGTAGTGTGGACAGGGGAACGAATACGCAGTATTTT. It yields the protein CASSVDRGTNTQYF. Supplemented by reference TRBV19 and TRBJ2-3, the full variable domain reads DGGITQSPKYLFRKEGQNVTLSCEQNLNHDAMYWYRQDPGQGLRLIYYSQIVNDFQKGDIAEGYSVSREKKESFPLTVTSAQKNPTAFYLCASSVDRGTNTQYFGPGTRLTVL.

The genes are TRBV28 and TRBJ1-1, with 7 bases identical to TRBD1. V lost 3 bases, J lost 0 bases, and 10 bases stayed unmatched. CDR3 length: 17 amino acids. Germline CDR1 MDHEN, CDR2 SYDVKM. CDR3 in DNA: TGTGCCAGCAGTTTTGGGCAGGGGGTACGGGTGAACACTGAAGCTTTCTTT. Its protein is CASSFGQGVRVNTEAFF. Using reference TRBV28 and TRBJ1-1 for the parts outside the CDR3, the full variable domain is DVKVTQSSRYLVKRTGEKVFLECVQDMDHENMFWYRQDPGLGLRLIYFSYDVKMKEKGDIPEGYSVSREKKERFSLILESASTNQTSMYLCASSFGQGVRVNTEAFFGQGTRLTVV.

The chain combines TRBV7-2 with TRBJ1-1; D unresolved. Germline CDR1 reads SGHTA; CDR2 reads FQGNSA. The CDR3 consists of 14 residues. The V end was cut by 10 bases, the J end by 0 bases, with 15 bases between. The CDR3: CATMTDSMNTEAFF. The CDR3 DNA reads TGTGCCACGATGACTGATTCTATGAACACTGAAGCTTTCTTT.

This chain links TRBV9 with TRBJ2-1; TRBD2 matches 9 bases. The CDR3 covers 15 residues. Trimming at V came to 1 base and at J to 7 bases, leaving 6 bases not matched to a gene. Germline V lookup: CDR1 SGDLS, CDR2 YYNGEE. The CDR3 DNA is TGTGCCAGCAGCGTATTTAGCGGGGGCGGGAATGAGCAGTTCTTC. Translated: CASSVFSGGGNEQFF.

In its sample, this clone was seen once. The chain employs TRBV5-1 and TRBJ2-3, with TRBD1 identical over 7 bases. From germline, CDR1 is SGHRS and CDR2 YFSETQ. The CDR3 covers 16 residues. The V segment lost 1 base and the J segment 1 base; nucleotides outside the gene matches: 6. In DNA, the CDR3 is TGCGCCAGCAGCTTGAGAGGGGGCTTTGGCACAGATACGCAGTATTTT. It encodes CASSLRGGFGTDTQYF.

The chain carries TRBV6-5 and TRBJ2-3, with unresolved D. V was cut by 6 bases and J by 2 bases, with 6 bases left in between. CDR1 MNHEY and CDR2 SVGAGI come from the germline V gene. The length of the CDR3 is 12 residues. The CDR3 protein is CASRRYTDTQYF. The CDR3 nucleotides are TGTGCCAGCAGGAGGTACACAGATACGCAGTATTTT.

This CDR3 is CASSVGPIRRGLGGYGYTF. The CDR3 nucleotides read TGTGCCAGCAGCGTAGGTCCGATAAGACGCGGCCTAGGGGGCTATGGCTACACCTTC. The J gene is TRBJ1-2, the V gene TRBV9; weak D call: TRBD1 (6 bases). CDR1 is SGDLS and CDR2 is YYNGEE in the germline V gene. V was cut by 0 bases and J by 4 bases, with 25 bases left in between. This CDR3 is 19 amino acids long. Combining the CDR3 with reference TRBV9 and TRBJ1-2 gives the whole variable domain DSGVTQTPKHLITATGQRVTLRCSPRSGDLSVYWYQQSLDQGLQFLIQYYNGEERAKGNILERFSAQQFPDLHSELNLSSLELGDSALYFCASSVGPIRRGLGGYGYTFGSGTRLTVV.

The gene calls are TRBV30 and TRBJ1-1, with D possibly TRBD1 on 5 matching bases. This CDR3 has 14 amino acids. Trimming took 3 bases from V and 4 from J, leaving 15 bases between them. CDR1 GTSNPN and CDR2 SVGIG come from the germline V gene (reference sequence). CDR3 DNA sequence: TGTGCCTGGAGCTGGGTGGGAGGGGCCACTGAAGCTTTCTTT. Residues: CAWSWVGGATEAFF.

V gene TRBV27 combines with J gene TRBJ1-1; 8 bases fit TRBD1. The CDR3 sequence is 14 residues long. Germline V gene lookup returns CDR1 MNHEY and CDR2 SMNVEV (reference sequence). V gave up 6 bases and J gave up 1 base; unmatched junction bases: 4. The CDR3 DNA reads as TGTGCCAGCAGACTACAGGGGGAGAACACTGAAGCTTTCTTT. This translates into CASRLQGENTEAFF.

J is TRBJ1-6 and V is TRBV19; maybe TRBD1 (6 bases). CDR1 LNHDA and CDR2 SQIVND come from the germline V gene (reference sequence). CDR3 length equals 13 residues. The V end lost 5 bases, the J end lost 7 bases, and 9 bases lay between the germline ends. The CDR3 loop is CASSWTDNSPLHF. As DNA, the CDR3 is TGTGCCAGTAGTTGGACAGACAATTCACCCCTCCACTTT.

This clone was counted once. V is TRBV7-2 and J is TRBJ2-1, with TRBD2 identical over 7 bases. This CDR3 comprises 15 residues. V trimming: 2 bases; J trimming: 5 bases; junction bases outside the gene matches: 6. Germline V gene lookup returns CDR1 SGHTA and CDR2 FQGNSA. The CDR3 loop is CASSLIGGSDNEQFF. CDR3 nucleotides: TGTGCCAGCAGCTTAATTGGCGGGAGTGACAATGAGCAGTTCTTC.